The present T cell receptor (beta chain) was sequenced within a study of shared clonotypes between healthy human individuals. Worth noting for this clone: The target antigen is unknown.

The V end was cut by 4 bases, the J end by 3 bases, with 5 bases between. This CDR3 spans 12 amino acids. Per the germline V gene, CDR1 is MNHNY and CDR2 is SVGAGI (reference sequence). Profiling relied on immunoSEQ multiplex PCR, and the TCRdb table lists in-frame clones only, not all of them. Seen here are fewer than 500,000 clones, 75% to 80% observed once, and the top ten hold around an eighth. Study-level findings and limits: Sampling covered nothing but blood. Tissue TCR repertoires likely differ from those found in blood.

This receptor was identified in a woman in her thirties or forties in good health. Some clones in this sample may be carry-over from other donors' samples. Sequencing was done on a sample of PBMCs. The chain recombines TRBV6-6 with TRBJ2-3; D gene unclear. CDR3 in DNA: TGTGCCAGCAGTTCCTTTACAGATACGCAGTATTTT. Translation gives CASSSFTDTQYF.